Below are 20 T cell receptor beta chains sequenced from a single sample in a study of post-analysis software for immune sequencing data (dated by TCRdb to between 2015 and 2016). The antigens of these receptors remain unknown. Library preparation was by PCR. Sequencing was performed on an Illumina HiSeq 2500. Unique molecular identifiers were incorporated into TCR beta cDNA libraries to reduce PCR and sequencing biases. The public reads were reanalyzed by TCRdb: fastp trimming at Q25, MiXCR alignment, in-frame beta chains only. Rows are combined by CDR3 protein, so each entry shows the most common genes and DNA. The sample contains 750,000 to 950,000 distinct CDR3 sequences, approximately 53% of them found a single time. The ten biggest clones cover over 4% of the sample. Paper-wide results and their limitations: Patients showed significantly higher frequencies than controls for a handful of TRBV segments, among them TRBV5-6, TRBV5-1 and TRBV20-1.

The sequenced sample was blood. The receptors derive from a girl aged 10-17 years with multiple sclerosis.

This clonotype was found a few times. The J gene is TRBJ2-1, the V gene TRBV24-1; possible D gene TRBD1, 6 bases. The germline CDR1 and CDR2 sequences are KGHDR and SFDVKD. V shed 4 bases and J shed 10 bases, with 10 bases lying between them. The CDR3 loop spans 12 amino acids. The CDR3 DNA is TGTGCCACCAGTGACAACAGGGAGGAGCAGTTCTTC. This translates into CATSDNREEQFF.

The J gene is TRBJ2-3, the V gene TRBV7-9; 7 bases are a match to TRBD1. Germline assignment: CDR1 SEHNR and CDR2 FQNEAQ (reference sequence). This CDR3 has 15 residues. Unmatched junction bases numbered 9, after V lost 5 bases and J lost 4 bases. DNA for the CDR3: TGTGCCAGCAGCAGGGGGCTGGGGCAAGCAGATACGCAGTATTTT. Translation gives CASSRGLGQADTQYF.

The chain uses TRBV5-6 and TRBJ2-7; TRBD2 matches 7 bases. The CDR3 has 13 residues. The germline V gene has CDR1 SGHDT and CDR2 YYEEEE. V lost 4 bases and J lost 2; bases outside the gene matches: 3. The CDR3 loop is CASSHTSAYEQYF. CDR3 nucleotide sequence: TGTGCCAGCAGCCACACTAGCGCCTACGAGCAGTACTTC.

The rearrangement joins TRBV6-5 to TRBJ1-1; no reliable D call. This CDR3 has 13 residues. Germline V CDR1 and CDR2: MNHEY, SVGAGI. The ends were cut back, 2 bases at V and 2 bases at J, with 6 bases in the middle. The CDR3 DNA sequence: TGTGCCAGCAGTTACAACCCAAACACTGAAGCTTTCTTT. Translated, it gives CASSYNPNTEAFF.

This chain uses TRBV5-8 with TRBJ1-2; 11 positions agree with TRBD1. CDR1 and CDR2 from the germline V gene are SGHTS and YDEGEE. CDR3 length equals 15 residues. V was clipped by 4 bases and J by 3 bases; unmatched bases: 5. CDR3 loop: CASSPRTGGYYGYTF. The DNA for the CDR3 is TGTGCCAGCAGCCCACGGACAGGGGGCTACTATGGCTACACCTTC.

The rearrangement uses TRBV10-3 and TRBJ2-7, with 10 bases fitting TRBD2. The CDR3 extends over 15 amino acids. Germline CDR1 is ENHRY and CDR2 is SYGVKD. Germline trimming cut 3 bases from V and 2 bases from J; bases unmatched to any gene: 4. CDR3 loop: CAISDLTSGTYEQYF. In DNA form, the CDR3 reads TGTGCCATCAGTGACCTAACTAGCGGGACCTACGAGCAGTACTTC.

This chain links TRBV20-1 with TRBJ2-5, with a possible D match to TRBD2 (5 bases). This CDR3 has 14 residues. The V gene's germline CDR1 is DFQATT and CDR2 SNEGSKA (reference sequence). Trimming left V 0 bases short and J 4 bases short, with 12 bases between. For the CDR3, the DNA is TGCAGTGCTAGAGATCGGATTAGCGTAGAGACCCAGTACTTC. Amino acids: CSARDRISVETQYF.

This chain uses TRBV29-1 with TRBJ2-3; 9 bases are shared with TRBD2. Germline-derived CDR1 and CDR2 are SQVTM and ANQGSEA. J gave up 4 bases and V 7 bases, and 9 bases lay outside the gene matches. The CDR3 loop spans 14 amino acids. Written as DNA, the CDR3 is TGCAGCGCCACAGGGCGGGGGGGCGCAGATACGCAGTATTTT. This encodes CSATGRGGADTQYF.

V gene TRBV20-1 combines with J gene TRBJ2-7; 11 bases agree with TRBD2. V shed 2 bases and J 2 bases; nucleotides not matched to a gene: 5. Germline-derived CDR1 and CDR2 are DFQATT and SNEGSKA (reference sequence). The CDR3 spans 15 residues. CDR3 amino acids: CSARPGTSGTYEQYF. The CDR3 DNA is TGCAGTGCTAGACCCGGGACTAGCGGTACCTACGAGCAGTACTTC.

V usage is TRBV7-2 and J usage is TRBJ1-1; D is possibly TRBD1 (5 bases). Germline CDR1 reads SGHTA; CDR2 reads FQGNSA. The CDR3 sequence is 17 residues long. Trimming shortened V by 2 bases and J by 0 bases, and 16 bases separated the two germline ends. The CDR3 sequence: CASSLFEAGWMNTEAFF. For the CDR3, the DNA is TGTGCCAGCAGCTTATTCGAGGCAGGGTGGATGAACACTGAAGCTTTCTTT.

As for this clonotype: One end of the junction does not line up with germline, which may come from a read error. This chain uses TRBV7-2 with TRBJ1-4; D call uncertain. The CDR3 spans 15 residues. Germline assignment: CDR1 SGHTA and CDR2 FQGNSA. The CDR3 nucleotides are TGTGCCAGCAGCTTAGGTCAGCCTGGTAATGAAAAGCTGTTTTTT. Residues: CASSLGQPGNEKLFF.

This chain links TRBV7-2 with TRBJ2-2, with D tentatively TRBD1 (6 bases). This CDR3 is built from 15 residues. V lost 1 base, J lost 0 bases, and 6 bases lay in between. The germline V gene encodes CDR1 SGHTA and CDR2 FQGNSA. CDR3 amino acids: CASSLGTANTGELFF. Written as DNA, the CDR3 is TGTGCCAGCAGCTTAGGGACAGCGAACACCGGGGAGCTGTTTTTT.

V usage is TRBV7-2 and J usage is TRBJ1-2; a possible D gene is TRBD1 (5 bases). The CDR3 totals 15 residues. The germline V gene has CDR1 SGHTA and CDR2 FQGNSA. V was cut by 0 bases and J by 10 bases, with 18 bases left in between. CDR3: CASSLAHGGIVAYTF. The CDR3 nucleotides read TGTGCCAGCAGCTTAGCGCATGGGGGTATTGTGGCCTACACCTTC.

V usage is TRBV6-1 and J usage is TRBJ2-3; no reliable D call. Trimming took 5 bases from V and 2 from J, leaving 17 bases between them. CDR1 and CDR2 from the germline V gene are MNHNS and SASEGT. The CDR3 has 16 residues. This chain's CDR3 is CASSPGPLGSTDTQYF. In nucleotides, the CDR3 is TGTGCCAGCAGTCCCGGACCCCTTGGCTCCACAGATACGCAGTATTTT.

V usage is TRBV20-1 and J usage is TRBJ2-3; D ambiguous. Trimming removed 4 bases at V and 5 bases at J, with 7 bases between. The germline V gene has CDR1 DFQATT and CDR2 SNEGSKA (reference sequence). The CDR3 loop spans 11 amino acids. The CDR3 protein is CSAMLGDTQYF. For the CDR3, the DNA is TGCAGTGCTATGCTAGGAGATACGCAGTATTTT.

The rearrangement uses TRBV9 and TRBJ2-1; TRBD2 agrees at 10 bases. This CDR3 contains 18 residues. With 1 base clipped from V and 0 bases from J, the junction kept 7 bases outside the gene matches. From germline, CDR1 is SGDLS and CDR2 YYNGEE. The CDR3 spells CASSVKASGRGSYNEQFF. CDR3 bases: TGTGCCAGCAGCGTAAAGGCTAGCGGGAGAGGCTCCTACAATGAGCAGTTCTTC.

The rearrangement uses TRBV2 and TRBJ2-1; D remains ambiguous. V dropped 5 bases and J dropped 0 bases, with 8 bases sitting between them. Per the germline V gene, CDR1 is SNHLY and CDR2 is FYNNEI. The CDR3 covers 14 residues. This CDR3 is CASSRESSYNEQFF. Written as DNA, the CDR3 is TGTGCCAGCAGTCGAGAGAGCTCCTACAATGAGCAGTTCTTC.

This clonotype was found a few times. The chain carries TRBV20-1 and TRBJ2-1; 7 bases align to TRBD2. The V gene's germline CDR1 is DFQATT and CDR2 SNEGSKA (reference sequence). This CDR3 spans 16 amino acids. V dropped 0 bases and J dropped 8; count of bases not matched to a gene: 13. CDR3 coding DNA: TGCAGTGCTAGAGATCTGGTGGCTAGCGGTGGGGATGAGCAGTTCTTC. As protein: CSARDLVASGGDEQFF.

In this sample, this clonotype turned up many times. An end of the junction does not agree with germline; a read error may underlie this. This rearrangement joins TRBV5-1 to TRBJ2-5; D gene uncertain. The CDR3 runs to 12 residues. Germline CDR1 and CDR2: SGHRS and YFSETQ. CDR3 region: CASSLGKETQYF. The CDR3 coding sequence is TGTGCCAGCAGTCTGGGGAAAGAGACCCAGTACTTC.

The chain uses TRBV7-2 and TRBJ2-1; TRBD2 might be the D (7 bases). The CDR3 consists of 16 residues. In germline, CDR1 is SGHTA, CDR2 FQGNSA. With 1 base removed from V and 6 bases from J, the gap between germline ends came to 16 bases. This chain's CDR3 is CASSLEHTGRVNEQFF. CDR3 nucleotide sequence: TGTGCCAGCAGCTTAGAGCACACAGGGAGGGTCAATGAGCAGTTCTTC.